The next 11 T cell receptor beta chains were all read from a single sample in a study of cytomegalovirus exposure and HLA in healthy donors. This PCR relied on a set of 60 Vbeta primers and 13 Jbeta primers. Libraries were prepared by immunoSEQ multiplex PCR; TCRdb keeps only in-frame clonotypes and omits some of them. Of approximately 190,000 clones in the sample, approximately 78% were seen once. Input material: PBMCs. The receptor source for this set is a woman younger than 35 in good health and CMV-seronegative.

The V call is TRBV27, the J call TRBJ1-4; TRBD1 matches 9 bases. CDR3 length equals 15 residues. CDR1 and CDR2 from the germline V gene are MNHEY and SMNVEV (reference sequence). J lost 7 bases, V lost 5 bases, and 8 bases had no gene match. CDR3 in amino acids: CASSNLTGGSEKLFF. The CDR3 bases are TGTGCCAGCAGTAATCTAACAGGGGGCAGTGAAAAACTGTTTTTT.

The V gene is TRBV9, the J gene TRBJ2-1; 9 bases map to TRBD2. V was pared by 0 bases and J by 2 bases, with 3 bases of the junction left unmatched. This CDR3 spans 16 amino acids. Germline V gives CDR1 SGDLS, CDR2 YYNGEE. For the CDR3, the DNA is TGTGCCAGCAGCGTAGCCCTAGCGGGGACCTACAATGAGCAGTTCTTC. It translates to CASSVALAGTYNEQFF.

The gene calls are TRBV19 and TRBJ2-1; D is unresolved. This CDR3 is built from 13 residues. V was pared by 2 bases and J by 9 bases, with 11 bases between. Per germline, CDR1 LNHDA and CDR2 SQIVND (reference sequence). Written as DNA, the CDR3 is TGTGCCAGTAGTATATATCAACACCCTGAGCAGTTCTTC. Translation gives CASSIYQHPEQFF.

Details on this clone: This CDR3 is also generated by other DNA sequences in the sample. The rearrangement joins TRBV7-9 to TRBJ2-7; possibly TRBD2 for D (6 bases). Germline CDR1 reads SEHNR; CDR2 reads FQNEAQ (reference sequence). V was trimmed by 2 bases and J by 3 bases, leaving 8 bases between them. CDR3 size: 13 residues. The CDR3 DNA reads as TGTGCCAGCAGCTTATCGGGGGTCTACGAGCAGTACTTC. Its translation is CASSLSGVYEQYF.

V and J are TRBV5-1 and TRBJ1-1; 8 bases fit TRBD1. The CDR3 extends over 15 amino acids. Germline V gene data show CDR1 as SGHRS and CDR2 as YFSETQ. V shed 4 bases and J 4 bases; nucleotides not matched to a gene: 9. CDR3 nucleotides: TGCGCCAGCAGCGAGGGGACAGGTGACATCACTGAAGCTTTCTTT. Protein sequence: CASSEGTGDITEAFF. The full variable domain, its missing parts supplied by reference TRBV5-1 and TRBJ1-1, is KAGVTQTPRYLIKTRGQQVTLSCSPISGHRSVSWYQQTPGQGLQFLFEYFSETQRNKGNFPGRFSGRQFSNSRSEMNVSTLELGDSALYLCASSEGTGDITEAFFGQGTRLTVV.

The chain joins TRBV5-1 to TRBJ1-1, with TRBD1 matching over 8 bases. From germline, CDR1 is SGHRS and CDR2 YFSETQ. The CDR3 contains 15 residues. V trimming: 4 bases; J trimming: 1 base; junction bases outside the gene matches: 6. DNA of the CDR3: TGCGCCAGCAGCGAAGGACAGGGAGGGAACACTGAAGCTTTCTTT. Translating gives CASSEGQGGNTEAFF.

The chain combines TRBV10-3 with TRBJ2-6; D possibly corresponds to TRBD2 (5 bases). Germline values: CDR1 ENHRY, CDR2 SYGVKD. Trimming cost V 2 bases and J 0 bases, with 14 bases left between them. This CDR3 is 18 amino acids long. The CDR3 loop reads CAISEDPRGFSGANVLTF. The CDR3, as DNA: TGTGCCATCAGTGAGGACCCCCGAGGGTTCTCTGGGGCCAACGTCCTGACTTTC.

This clone has just a few counts. The V call is TRBV19, the J call TRBJ1-5; the D is unclear. This CDR3 region has 14 residues. Germline lookup yields CDR1 LNHDA and CDR2 SQIVND (reference sequence). V was shortened by 2 bases and J by 5 bases, with 10 bases between the two germline ends. CDR3 bases: TGTGCCAGTAGTATATTGGGGAGTCATCAGCCCCAGCATTTT. This gives the protein CASSILGSHQPQHF.

V gene TRBV30 combines with J gene TRBJ1-2; TRBD1 aligns across 8 bases. This CDR3 comprises 14 residues. Germline CDR1 is GTSNPN and CDR2 is SVGIG (reference sequence). The V segment lost 0 bases and the J segment 8 bases; nucleotides outside the gene matches: 8. CDR3 DNA sequence: TGTGCCTGGAGTGTAATTACAGGGGGGAACGGCTACACCTTC. Residues: CAWSVITGGNGYTF. The full variable domain, rest sourced from reference TRBV30 and TRBJ1-2, is SQTIHQWPATLVQPVGSPLSLECTVEGTSNPNLYWYRQAAGRGLQLLFYSVGIGQISSEVPQNLSASRPQDRQFILSSKKLLLSDSGFYLCAWSVITGGNGYTFGSGTRLTVV.

The gene calls are TRBV18 and TRBJ2-6, with 11 bases matching TRBD1. Trimming at V came to 4 bases and at J to 2 bases, leaving 4 bases not matched to a gene. This CDR3 contains 17 residues. Germline assignment: CDR1 KGHSH and CDR2 LQKENI. CDR3 DNA: TGTGCCAGCTCACGGACAGGGGGCAGGCCTGGGGCCAACGTCCTGACTTTC. Its protein product is CASSRTGGRPGANVLTF.

This clone has a handful of counts. The rearrangement links TRBV5-4 to TRBJ1-2; D is perhaps TRBD1 (6 bases). The germline gives CDR1 SGHNT, CDR2 YYREEE (reference sequence). The CDR3 is made up of 12 amino acids. V was pared by 5 bases and J by 6 bases, with 11 bases between. The CDR3 DNA is TGTGCCAGCAGTTGGGGACACAATGGCTACACCTTC. It codes for CASSWGHNGYTF.